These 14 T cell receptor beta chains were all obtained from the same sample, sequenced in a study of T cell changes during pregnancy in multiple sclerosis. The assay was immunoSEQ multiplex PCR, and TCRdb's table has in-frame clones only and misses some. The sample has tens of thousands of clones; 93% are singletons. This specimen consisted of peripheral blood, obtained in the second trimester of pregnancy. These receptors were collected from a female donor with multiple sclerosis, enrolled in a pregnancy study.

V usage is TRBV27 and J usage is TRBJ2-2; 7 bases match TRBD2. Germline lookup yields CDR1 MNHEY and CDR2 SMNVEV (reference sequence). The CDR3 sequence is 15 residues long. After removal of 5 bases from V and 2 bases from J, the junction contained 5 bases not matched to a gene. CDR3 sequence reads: CASSLGRGNTGELFF. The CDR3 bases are TGTGCCAGCAGTCTGGGGAGGGGAAACACCGGGGAGCTGTTTTTT.

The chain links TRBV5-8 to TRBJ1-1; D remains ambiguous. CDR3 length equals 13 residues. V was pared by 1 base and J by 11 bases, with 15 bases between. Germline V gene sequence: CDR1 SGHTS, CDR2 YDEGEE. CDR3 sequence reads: CASSLLLLGGAFF. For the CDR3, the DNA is TGTGCCAGCAGCTTGTTATTGTTGGGAGGGGCTTTCTTT.

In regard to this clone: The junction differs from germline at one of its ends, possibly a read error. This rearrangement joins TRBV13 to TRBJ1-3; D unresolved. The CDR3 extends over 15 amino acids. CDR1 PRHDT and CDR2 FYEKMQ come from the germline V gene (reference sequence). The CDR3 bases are TGTGCCAGCAGCGTAGGACGGAGCTCTGGAAACACCATATATTTT. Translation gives CASSVGRSSGNTIYF.

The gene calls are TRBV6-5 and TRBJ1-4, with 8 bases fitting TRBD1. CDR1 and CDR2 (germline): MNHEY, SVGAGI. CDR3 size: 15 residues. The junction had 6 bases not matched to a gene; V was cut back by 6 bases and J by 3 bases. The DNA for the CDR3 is TGTGCCAGCAGCCTACTACAGGGGGCTAATGAAAAACTGTTTTTT. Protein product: CASSLLQGANEKLFF.

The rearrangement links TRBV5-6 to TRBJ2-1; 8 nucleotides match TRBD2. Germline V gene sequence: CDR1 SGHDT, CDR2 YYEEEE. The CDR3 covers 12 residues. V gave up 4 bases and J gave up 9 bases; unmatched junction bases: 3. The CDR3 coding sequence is TGTGCCAGCAGCGTCAGCGGGAGTGAGCAGTTCTTC. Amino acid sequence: CASSVSGSEQFF.

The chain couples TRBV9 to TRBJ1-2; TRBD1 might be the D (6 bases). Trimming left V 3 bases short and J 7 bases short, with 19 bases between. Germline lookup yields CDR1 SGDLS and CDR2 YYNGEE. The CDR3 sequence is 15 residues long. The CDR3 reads CASSAPGDMLLGYTF. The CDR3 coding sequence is TGTGCCAGCAGCGCACCCGGGGACATGCTCCTTGGCTACACCTTC.

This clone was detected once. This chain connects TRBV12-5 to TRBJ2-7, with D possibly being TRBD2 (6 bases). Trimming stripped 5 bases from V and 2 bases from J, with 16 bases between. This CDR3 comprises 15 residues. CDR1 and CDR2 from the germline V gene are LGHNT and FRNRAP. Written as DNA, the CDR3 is TGTGCTAGTGGTACCGGGGGTCCGGCCACCTACGAGCAGTACTTC. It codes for CASGTGGPATYEQYF.

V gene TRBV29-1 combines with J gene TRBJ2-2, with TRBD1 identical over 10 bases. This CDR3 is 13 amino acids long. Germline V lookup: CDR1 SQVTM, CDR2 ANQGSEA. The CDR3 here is CGSDRGYTGELFF. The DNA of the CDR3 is TGCGGCTCGGACAGGGGGTACACCGGGGAGCTGTTTTTT.

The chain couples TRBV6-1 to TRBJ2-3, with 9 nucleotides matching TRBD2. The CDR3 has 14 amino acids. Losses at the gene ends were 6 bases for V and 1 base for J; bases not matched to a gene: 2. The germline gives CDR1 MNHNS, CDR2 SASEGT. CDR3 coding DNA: TGTGCCAGCAGAAGACTAGCGGGCACAGATACGCAGTATTTT. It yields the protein CASRRLAGTDTQYF.

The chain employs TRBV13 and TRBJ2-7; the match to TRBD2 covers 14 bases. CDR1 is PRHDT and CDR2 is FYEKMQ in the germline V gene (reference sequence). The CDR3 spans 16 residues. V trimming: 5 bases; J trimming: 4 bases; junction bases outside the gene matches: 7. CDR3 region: CASSGLAGGRIYEQYF. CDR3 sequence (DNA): TGTGCCAGCAGCGGACTAGCGGGGGGCCGCATTTACGAGCAGTACTTC.

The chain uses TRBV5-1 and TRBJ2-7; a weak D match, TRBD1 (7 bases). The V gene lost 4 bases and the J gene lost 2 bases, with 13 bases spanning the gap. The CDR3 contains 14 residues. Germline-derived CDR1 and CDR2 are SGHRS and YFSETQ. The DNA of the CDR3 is TGCGCCAGCAGCGCGGGACAGCCGACCTACGAGCAGTACTTC. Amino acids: CASSAGQPTYEQYF.

The CDR3 sequence is CASSLGRTNYGYTF. The CDR3 DNA reads as TGTGCCAGCAGCTTGGGACGGACAAACTATGGCTACACCTTC. The chain uses TRBV5-6 and TRBJ1-2; tentatively, D is TRBD1 (5 bases). The CDR3 covers 14 residues. V lost 0 bases to trimming and J lost 2 bases, with 8 bases between them. From germline, CDR1 is SGHDT and CDR2 YYEEEE.

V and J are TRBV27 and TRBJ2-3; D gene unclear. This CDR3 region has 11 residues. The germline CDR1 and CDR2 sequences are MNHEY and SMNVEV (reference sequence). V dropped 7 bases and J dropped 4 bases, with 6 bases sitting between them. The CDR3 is CASKEADTQYF. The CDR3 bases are TGTGCCAGCAAAGAGGCAGATACGCAGTATTTT.

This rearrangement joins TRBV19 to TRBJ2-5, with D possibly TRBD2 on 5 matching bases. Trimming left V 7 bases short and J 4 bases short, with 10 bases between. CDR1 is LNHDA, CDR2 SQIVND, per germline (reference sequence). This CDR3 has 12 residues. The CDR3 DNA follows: TGTGCCAGTACGGGCGGAGGAGAGACCCAGTACTTC. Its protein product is CASTGGGETQYF.